This section outlines one T cell receptor beta chain sequence together with its context. The data were taken from a study of OX40 agonist ivuxolimab in advanced cancers. CDR3 length: 13 residues. Germline CDR1 LNHDA, CDR2 SQIVND (reference sequence). Trimming cost V 3 bases and J 3 bases; bases outside gene matches: 1. Sequenced by immunoSEQ multiplex PCR; TCRdb stores in-frame clones only, minus some. The data show over 20,000 clones, around 85% seen once. Here the sequenced sample was CD4+ or CD8+ T cells sorted from blood, taken in a trial of the OX40 agonist ivuxolimab. The receptor was derived from an adult with an advanced solid tumor such as melanoma, head and neck, liver or kidney cancer. The genes are TRBV19 and TRBJ2-5; TRBD2 matches 7 bases. DNA for the CDR3: TGTGCCAGTAGTATCGGGGGGAAAGAGACCCAGTACTTC. It specifies CASSIGGKETQYF.